This passage covers 27 T cell receptor beta chains from one sample sequenced in a study of T cell repertoires in cytomegalovirus infection. These receptors have no identified antigens. TCRdb recomputed calls from the reads with MiXCR, one row per CDR3 protein. The table has 50,000 or so distinct CDR3 sequences, 20% seen once. Source material: PBMCs, sequenced either directly or after in vitro stimulation (not recorded which). The receptors derive from a human donor in good health (CMV status not recorded). Some clones in this sample may be carry-over from other donors' samples.

Many counts were recorded for this clonotype. V usage is TRBV11-2 and J usage is TRBJ1-4; D gene ambiguous. The germline V gene encodes CDR1 SGHAT and CDR2 FQNNGV. The CDR3 has 13 amino acids. The V and J ends lost 5 bases and 8 bases respectively, with 12 bases between them. This chain's CDR3 is CASSGNRWEKLFF. The CDR3 nucleotides are TGTGCCAGCAGCGGTAATCGGTGGGAAAAACTGTTTTTT.

The chain recombines TRBV27 with TRBJ2-7; D gene unclear. The V end was cut by 6 bases, the J end by 3 bases, with 9 bases between. CDR1 is MNHEY, CDR2 SMNVEV, per germline (reference sequence). CDR3 length equals 12 residues. This CDR3 reads CASSPSHYEQYF. The CDR3 DNA is TGTGCCAGCAGCCCGAGTCACTACGAGCAGTACTTC.

The CDR3 loop is CASSQSGFSGNTIYF. The CDR3 region has the DNA TGTGCCAGCAGCCAGTCAGGGTTCTCTGGAAACACCATATATTTT. This chain joins TRBV3-1 and TRBJ1-3; TRBD1 is a possible D gene (5 bases). Germline V gene data show CDR1 as LGHDT and CDR2 as YNNKEL (reference sequence). The CDR3 loop spans 15 amino acids. Trimming stripped 3 bases from V and 0 bases from J, with 9 bases between.

V and J are TRBV7-9 and TRBJ2-5, with a possible D match to TRBD2 (5 bases). The CDR3 contains 16 residues. Germline V gene sequence: CDR1 SEHNR, CDR2 FQNEAQ (reference sequence). V lost 1 base and J 9 bases, leaving 21 bases between the germline ends. The CDR3 here is CASSLGWQAGPVAQYF. The CDR3 nucleotides are TGTGCCAGCAGCTTAGGGTGGCAGGCGGGCCCGGTGGCCCAGTACTTC.

The sample holds a few counts of this clonotype. Here the CDR3 reads CASSPPSSVGIQYF. The CDR3 DNA follows: TGTGCCAGCTCACCACCGAGCTCCGTGGGCATTCAGTACTTC. The V call is TRBV18, the J call TRBJ2-4; D is ambiguous. Trimming shortened V by 0 bases and J by 9 bases, and 12 bases separated the two germline ends. This CDR3 comprises 14 residues. The V gene's germline CDR1 is KGHSH and CDR2 LQKENI. Combining the CDR3 with reference TRBV18 and TRBJ2-4 gives the whole variable domain NAGVMQNPRHLVRRRGQEARLRCSPMKGHSHVYWYRQLPEEGLKFMVYLQKENIIDESGMPKERFSAEFPKEGPSILRIQQVVRGDSAAYFCASSPPSSVGIQYFGAGTRLSVL.

In its sample, this clonotype was seen many times. The chain employs TRBV18 and TRBJ2-7, with D maybe TRBD2 (5 bases). Germline V gene sequence: CDR1 KGHSH, CDR2 LQKENI. The CDR3 is 14 amino acids. V was pared by 3 bases and J by 3 bases, with 12 bases between. As DNA, the CDR3 is TGTGCCAGCTCACCCGGGGAGAGCAACTACGAGCAGTACTTC. It specifies CASSPGESNYEQYF.

The sample holds many counts of this clonotype. This chain links TRBV7-9 with TRBJ2-3; possibly TRBD1 for D (5 bases). Germline V gene lookup returns CDR1 SEHNR and CDR2 FQNEAQ (reference sequence). V shed 5 bases and J shed 9 bases, with 21 bases lying between them. This CDR3 spans 15 amino acids. As DNA, the CDR3 is TGTGCCAGCAGCCTATCCGGCATCGGCGCAGGGACGCAGTATTTT. Protein sequence: CASSLSGIGAGTQYF.

This clonotype was detected only a few times. In DNA form, the CDR3 reads TGCGCCAGCAGCCAGTTTAGCGGGAGTGATACGCAGTATTTT. Translation: CASSQFSGSDTQYF. This chain links TRBV4-3 with TRBJ2-3; TRBD2 matches 9 bases. The CDR3 covers 14 residues. V lost 3 bases and J lost 6; bases outside the gene matches: 4. Germline CDR1 and CDR2: LGHNA and YSLEER.

J is TRBJ2-5 and V is TRBV5-3; 11 bases fit TRBD2. TRBV5-3 is classed as an ORF, of uncertain function. With V trimmed by 4 bases and J by 1 base, 12 bases remained unmatched. The CDR3 is 18 amino acids. The CDR3, as DNA: TGTGCCAGAAGCCCACCAAGCTGTCTAGCGGGGGGCCAAGAGACCCAGTACTTC. Protein: CARSPPSCLAGGQETQYF.

There are many counts of this clonotype. The J gene is TRBJ2-5, the V gene TRBV7-2, with TRBD2 matching over 10 bases. Per the germline V gene, CDR1 is SGHTA and CDR2 is FQGNSA. The trim removed 4 bases at V and 4 bases at J, leaving 6 bases unmatched. This CDR3 is built from 15 residues. The CDR3 DNA reads TGTGCCAGCAGCTATACTAGCGGGATGGCAGAGACCCAGTACTTC. Protein product: CASSYTSGMAETQYF.

This clonotype was observed a few times. This chain uses TRBV6-6 with TRBJ2-7; 7 nucleotides match TRBD2. This CDR3 has 15 residues. From germline, CDR1 is MNHNY and CDR2 SVGAGI (reference sequence). Germline trimming cut 2 bases from V and 2 bases from J; bases unmatched to any gene: 6. The CDR3: CASSYKGGPTYEQYF. The CDR3 coding sequence is TGTGCCAGCAGTTACAAGGGAGGGCCCACCTACGAGCAGTACTTC.

The chain links TRBV12-3 or TRBV12-4 to TRBJ1-2; D is ambiguous. The CDR3 covers 13 residues. Trimming pared 7 bases from V and 8 bases from J, leaving 17 bases between. The CDR3 region has the DNA TGTGCCAGCAACCTGGCTCCTACGGGGGGCTACACCTTC. It specifies CASNLAPTGGYTF.

This clonotype was counted only a few times. The V call is TRBV20-1, the J call TRBJ1-1, with unresolved D. The germline V gene has CDR1 DFQATT and CDR2 SNEGSKA (reference sequence). The CDR3 contains 13 residues. V lost 0 bases and J lost 5, with 10 bases in between. CDR3 DNA: TGCAGTGCTAGAGATCTCCACAGTACTGAAGCTTTCTTT. Translation: CSARDLHSTEAFF.

This chain joins TRBV5-1 and TRBJ2-1; unclear D gene. With 0 bases removed from V and 7 bases from J, the gap between germline ends came to 11 bases. CDR3 size: 14 residues. CDR1 SGHRS and CDR2 YFSETQ come from the germline V gene. CDR3 nucleotides: TGCGCCAGCAGCTTGGTGCTAGTAGGTAATGAGCAGTTCTTC. Translation gives CASSLVLVGNEQFF. Filled out from reference TRBV5-1 and TRBJ2-1, the complete variable domain reads KAGVTQTPRYLIKTRGQQVTLSCSPISGHRSVSWYQQTPGQGLQFLFEYFSETQRNKGNFPGRFSGRQFSNSRSEMNVSTLELGDSALYLCASSLVLVGNEQFFGPGTRLTVL.

This clonotype was seen many times. The chain combines TRBV7-2 with TRBJ2-7, with 11 nucleotides matching TRBD1. Per the germline V gene, CDR1 is SGHTA and CDR2 is FQGNSA. With 3 bases clipped from V and 9 bases from J, the junction kept 7 bases outside the gene matches. This CDR3 is built from 14 residues. In DNA, the CDR3 is TGTGCCAGCAGCTTTTCCGGGACAGGGGGAGGGCAGTACTTC. The encoded protein is CASSFSGTGGGQYF. The complete variable domain, with remaining parts taken from reference TRBV7-2 and TRBJ2-7, reads GAGVSQSPSNKVTEKGKDVELRCDPISGHTALYWYRQSLGQGLEFLIYFQGNSAPDKSGLPSDRFSAERTGGSVSTLTIQRTQQEDSAVYLCASSFSGTGGGQYFGPGTRLTVT.

Ten or more counts support this clonotype. The rearrangement joins TRBV7-2 to TRBJ1-2; D might be TRBD1 (6 bases). Trimming took off 4 bases at V and 8 bases at J, with 17 bases between the two ends. The CDR3 length is 14 residues. From germline, CDR1 is SGHTA and CDR2 FQGNSA. The chain's CDR3 is CASSSGEGVGGYTF. CDR3 DNA: TGTGCCAGCAGCTCAGGGGAGGGGGTTGGAGGCTACACCTTC.

This clonotype was counted at least ten times. The V call is TRBV7-6, the J call TRBJ2-7; 12 bases are shared with TRBD2. In germline, CDR1 is SGHVS, CDR2 FNYEAQ. The CDR3 has 14 residues. J was trimmed by 6 bases and V by 6 bases; bases with no gene match: 6. The chain's CDR3 is CASSTPSGRGEQYF. In nucleotides, the CDR3 is TGTGCCAGCAGTACTCCTAGCGGGAGGGGCGAGCAGTACTTC.

In its sample, this clonotype was seen a few times. CDR3 in amino acids: CASGFGLPNTEAFF. DNA for the CDR3: TGTGCCAGCGGATTCGGGCTCCCGAACACTGAAGCTTTCTTT. V usage is TRBV6-6 and J usage is TRBJ1-1; D gene unclear. Germline V gene data show CDR1 as MNHNY and CDR2 as SVGAGI (reference sequence). V dropped 8 bases and J dropped 1 base, with 14 bases sitting between them. The CDR3 covers 14 residues.

The V gene is TRBV20-1, the J gene TRBJ2-4; 7 bases are shared with TRBD1. Germline CDR1 reads DFQATT; CDR2 reads SNEGSKA (reference sequence). The CDR3 has 13 amino acids. Trimming removed 3 bases from V and 11 bases from J; junction bases left unmatched: 10. CDR3 nucleotides: TGCAGTGCTAGTGTGGGACAGCCAAGCGTTCAGTACTTC. It is translated as CSASVGQPSVQYF.

In this sample, this clonotype turned up a few times. The chain has TRBV5-6 and TRBJ2-3; unclear D gene. This CDR3 region has 13 residues. CDR1 and CDR2 from the germline V gene are SGHDT and YYEEEE. V was cut by 0 bases and J by 4 bases, with 6 bases left in between. The CDR3 here is CASSLGSADTQYF. The CDR3 DNA reads TGTGCCAGCAGCTTGGGGTCGGCAGATACGCAGTATTTT.

The chain employs TRBV29-1 and TRBJ2-1; D might be TRBD1 or TRBD2, each matching 5 bases. CDR3 size: 12 residues. The V and J ends lost 3 bases and 4 bases respectively, with 7 bases between them. The germline V gene encodes CDR1 SQVTM and CDR2 ANQGSEA. CDR3 residues: CSVDWGYNEQFF. CDR3 DNA sequence: TGCAGCGTTGATTGGGGGTACAATGAGCAGTTCTTC.

J is TRBJ2-3 and V is TRBV20-1; TRBD1 matches at 8 bases. CDR1 and CDR2 from the germline V gene are DFQATT and SNEGSKA (reference sequence). The CDR3 is 13 residues long. Trimming removed 3 bases from V and 1 base from J; junction bases left unmatched: 0. DNA of the CDR3: TGCAGTGCTAGGGGACAGGGCACAGATACGCAGTATTTT. Translating gives CSARGQGTDTQYF.

In its sample, this clonotype ranks as medium-sized. This sequence joins TRBV5-1 and TRBJ2-7; possibly TRBD2 for D (6 bases). In germline, CDR1 is SGHRS, CDR2 YFSETQ. CDR3 length: 16 residues. Trimming left V 0 bases short and J 0 bases short, with 13 bases between. The DNA for the CDR3 is TGCGCCAGCAGCTTGGAGGGAGGATCAAGCTCCTACGAGCAGTACTTC. Translated: CASSLEGGSSSYEQYF.

This clonotype has just a few counts. V is TRBV12-3 or TRBV12-4 and J is TRBJ2-1, with D perhaps matching TRBD1 (6 bases). Trimming removed 6 bases from V and 9 bases from J, with 21 bases in between. The CDR3 runs to 15 residues. This CDR3 is CASRMSNGGSGEQFF. In DNA, the CDR3 is TGTGCCAGCAGAATGTCGAATGGGGGCTCGGGTGAGCAGTTCTTC.

Ten or more counts support this clonotype. The CDR3 reads CASSPDRGIGETQYF. The CDR3, as DNA: TGCGCCAGCAGCCCGGACAGGGGGATAGGGGAGACCCAGTACTTC. The rearrangement uses TRBV5-1 and TRBJ2-5; TRBD1 agrees at 10 bases. With 4 bases clipped from V and 5 bases from J, the junction kept 8 bases outside the gene matches. The CDR3 has 15 residues. The V gene's germline CDR1 is SGHRS and CDR2 YFSETQ.

This clonotype was counted at least ten times. The chain employs TRBV12-3 or TRBV12-4 and TRBJ2-3; D unclear. V dropped 5 bases and J dropped 5 bases, with 8 bases sitting between them. The CDR3 has 12 residues. The CDR3 region has the DNA TGTGCCAGCAGTCGAATAGGAGATACGCAGTATTTT. Translating gives CASSRIGDTQYF.

This clonotype was counted a few times. V usage is TRBV2 and J usage is TRBJ1-1, with a weak D call TRBD1 (5 bases). Per the germline V gene, CDR1 is SNHLY and CDR2 is FYNNEI. The length of the CDR3 is 12 residues. The V end was cut by 3 bases, the J end by 4 bases, with 6 bases between. The CDR3 nucleotides are TGTGCCAGCAGTGAGGGGGGCACTGAAGCTTTCTTT. It translates to CASSEGGTEAFF. Looking up the rest from reference TRBV2 and TRBJ1-1 gives the full variable domain: EPEVTQTPSHQVTQMGQEVILRCVPISNHLYFYWYRQILGQKVEFLVSFYNNEISEKSEIFDDQFSVERPDGSNFTLKIRSTKLEDSAMYFCASSEGGTEAFFGQGTRLTVV.